This T cell receptor beta chain emerged from a study of T cells expressing NK-cell markers. Study-level background: It was sorted CD3+CD56-NKG2C+, CD3+CD56+NKG2C- and CD3+CD56+NKG2C+ T cells that provided the TCR beta repertoires. Sequenced donors, eight in total, included seven who were HCMV-seropositive and one who was seronegative. Overall study findings and caveats: The study did not resolve the HCMV specificity of expanded NKG2C+ T cell clones.

Worth noting for this clonotype: Its specificity is not known.

The germline V gene encodes CDR1 MNHNS and CDR2 SASEGT. The CDR3 is made up of 14 amino acids. Using the 5' RACE reads, TCRdb records one entry per CDR3 protein without DNA. The listing records under 500,000 distinct CDR3 sequences. Sequencing was done on a sample of blood T cells: a sorted CD56 or NKG2C T cell subset, CD4+ or CD8+ T cells, or bulk PBMC T cells (not recorded which). This clonotype was sampled from a woman aged 18 to 75 in good health. The chain employs TRBV6-1 and TRBJ2-3; TCRdb's D call, TRBD1, is unchecked because there is no DNA. Here the CDR3 reads CASSEAGGADTQYF.